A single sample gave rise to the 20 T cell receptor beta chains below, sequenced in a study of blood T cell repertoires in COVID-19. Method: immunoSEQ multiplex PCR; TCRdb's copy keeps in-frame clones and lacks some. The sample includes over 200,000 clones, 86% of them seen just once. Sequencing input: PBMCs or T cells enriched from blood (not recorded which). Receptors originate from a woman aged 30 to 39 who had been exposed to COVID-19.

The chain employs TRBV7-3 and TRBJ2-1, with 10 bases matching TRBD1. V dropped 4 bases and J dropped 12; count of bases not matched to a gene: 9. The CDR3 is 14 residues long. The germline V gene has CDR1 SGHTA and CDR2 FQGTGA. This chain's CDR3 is CASSSGQGTWGQFF. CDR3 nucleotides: TGTGCCAGCAGCTCGGGACAGGGGACCTGGGGGCAGTTCTTC.

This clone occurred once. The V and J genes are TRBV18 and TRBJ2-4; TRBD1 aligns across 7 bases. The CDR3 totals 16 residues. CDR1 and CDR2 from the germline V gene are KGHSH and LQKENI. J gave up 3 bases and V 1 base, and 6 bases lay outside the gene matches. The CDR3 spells CASSPQGAEVKNIQYF. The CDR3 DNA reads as TGTGCCAGCTCACCACAGGGGGCCGAGGTCAAAAACATTCAGTACTTC.

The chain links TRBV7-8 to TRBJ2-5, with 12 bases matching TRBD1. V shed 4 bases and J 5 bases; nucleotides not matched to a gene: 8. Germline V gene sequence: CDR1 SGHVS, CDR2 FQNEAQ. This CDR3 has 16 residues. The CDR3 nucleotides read TGTGCCAGCAGCTCGTACCGGGACAGGGGGCCGGAGACCCAGTACTTC. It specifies CASSSYRDRGPETQYF.

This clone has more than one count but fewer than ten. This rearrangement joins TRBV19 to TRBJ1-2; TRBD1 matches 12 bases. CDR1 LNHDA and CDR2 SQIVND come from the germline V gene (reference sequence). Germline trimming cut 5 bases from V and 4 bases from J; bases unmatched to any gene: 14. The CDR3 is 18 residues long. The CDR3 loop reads CASSPSGTGGIFVYGYTF. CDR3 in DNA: TGTGCCAGTAGTCCCTCCGGGACAGGGGGCATCTTCGTCTATGGCTACACCTTC.

CDR3 DNA sequence: TGTGCCAGCAGAGGGGGCCGGAGTAGCGGGGGCCAAGAGACCCAGTACTTC. Protein sequence: CASRGGRSSGGQETQYF. The chain couples TRBV2 to TRBJ2-5, with 9 bases fitting TRBD2. Germline V gene sequence: CDR1 SNHLY, CDR2 FYNNEI. CDR3 length equals 17 residues. V lost 6 bases, J lost 1 base, and 12 bases stayed unmatched.

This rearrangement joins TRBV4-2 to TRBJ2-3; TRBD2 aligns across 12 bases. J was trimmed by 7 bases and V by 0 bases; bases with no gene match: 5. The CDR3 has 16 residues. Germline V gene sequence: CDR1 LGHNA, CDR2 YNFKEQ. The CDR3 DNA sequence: TGTGCCAGCAGCCAAGACACTAGCGGGGGGACGTATACGCAGTATTTT. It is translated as CASSQDTSGGTYTQYF.

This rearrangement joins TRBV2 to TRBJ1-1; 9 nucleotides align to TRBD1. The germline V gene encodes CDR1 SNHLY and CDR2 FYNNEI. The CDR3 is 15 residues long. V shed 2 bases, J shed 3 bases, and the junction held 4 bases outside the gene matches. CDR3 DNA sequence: TGTGCCAGCAGTGAACGGACAGGGGTGGACACTGAAGCTTTCTTT. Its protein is CASSERTGVDTEAFF.

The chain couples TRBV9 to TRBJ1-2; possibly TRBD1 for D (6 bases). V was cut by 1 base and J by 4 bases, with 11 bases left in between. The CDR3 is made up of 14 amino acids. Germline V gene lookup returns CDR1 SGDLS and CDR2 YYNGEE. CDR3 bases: TGTGCCAGCAGCGTATCTCAGGGGATCTATGGCTACACCTTC. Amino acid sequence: CASSVSQGIYGYTF.

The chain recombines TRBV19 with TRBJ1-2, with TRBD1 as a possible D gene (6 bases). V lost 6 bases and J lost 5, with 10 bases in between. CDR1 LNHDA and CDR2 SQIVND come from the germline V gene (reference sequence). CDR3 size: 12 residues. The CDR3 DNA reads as TGTGCCAGTAGATCAGGGGTTTATGGCTACACCTTC. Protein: CASRSGVYGYTF.

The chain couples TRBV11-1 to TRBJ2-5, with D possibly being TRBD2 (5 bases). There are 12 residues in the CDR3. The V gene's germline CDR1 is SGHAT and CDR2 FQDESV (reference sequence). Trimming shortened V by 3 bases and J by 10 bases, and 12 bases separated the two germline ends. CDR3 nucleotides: TGTGCCAGCAGCTTGGCCCCGGGGAGCCAGTACTTC. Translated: CASSLAPGSQYF.

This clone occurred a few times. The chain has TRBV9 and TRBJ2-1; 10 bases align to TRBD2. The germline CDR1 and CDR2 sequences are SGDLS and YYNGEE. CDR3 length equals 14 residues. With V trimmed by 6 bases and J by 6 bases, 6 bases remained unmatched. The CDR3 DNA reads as TGTGCCAGCACCCCCCAGCGGGGGGGCAATGAGCAGTTCTTC. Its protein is CASTPQRGGNEQFF.

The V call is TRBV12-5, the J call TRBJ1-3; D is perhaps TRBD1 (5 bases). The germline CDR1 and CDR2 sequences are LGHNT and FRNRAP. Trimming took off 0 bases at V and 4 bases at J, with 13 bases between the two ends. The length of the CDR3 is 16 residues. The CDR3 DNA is TGTGCTAGTGGTTTGGTACCGGGGGAAGTAGGAAACACCATATATTTT. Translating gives CASGLVPGEVGNTIYF.

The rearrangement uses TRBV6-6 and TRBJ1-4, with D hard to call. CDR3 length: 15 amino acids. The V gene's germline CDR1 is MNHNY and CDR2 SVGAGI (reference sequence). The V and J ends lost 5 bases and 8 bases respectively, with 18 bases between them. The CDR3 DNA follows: TGTGCCAGCAGTCCAATCCGTGGTGGAGGGGAAAAACTGTTTTTT. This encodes CASSPIRGGGEKLFF.

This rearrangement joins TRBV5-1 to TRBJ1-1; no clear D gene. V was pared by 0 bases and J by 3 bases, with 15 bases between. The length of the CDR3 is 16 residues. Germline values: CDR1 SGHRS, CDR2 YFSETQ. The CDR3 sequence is CASSLVGVQVDTEAFF. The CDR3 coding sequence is TGCGCCAGCAGCTTGGTCGGGGTTCAGGTTGACACTGAAGCTTTCTTT.

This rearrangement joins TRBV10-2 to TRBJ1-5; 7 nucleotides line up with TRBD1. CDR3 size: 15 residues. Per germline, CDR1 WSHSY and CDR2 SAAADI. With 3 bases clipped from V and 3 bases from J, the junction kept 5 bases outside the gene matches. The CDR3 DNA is TGCGCCAGCAGTGACCCCACAGGGGCCAATCAGCCCCAGCATTTT. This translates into CASSDPTGANQPQHF.

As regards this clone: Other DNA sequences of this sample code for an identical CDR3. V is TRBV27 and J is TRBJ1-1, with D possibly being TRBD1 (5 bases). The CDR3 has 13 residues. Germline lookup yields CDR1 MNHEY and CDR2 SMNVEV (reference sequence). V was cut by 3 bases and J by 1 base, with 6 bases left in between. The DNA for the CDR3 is TGTGCCAGCAGTTTGGGGGGGAACACTGAAGCTTTCTTT. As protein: CASSLGGNTEAFF.

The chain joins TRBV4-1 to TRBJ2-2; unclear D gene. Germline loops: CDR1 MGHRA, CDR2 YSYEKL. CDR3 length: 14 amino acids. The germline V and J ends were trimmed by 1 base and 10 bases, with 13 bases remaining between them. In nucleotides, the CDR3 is TGCGCCAGCAGCCAAGCGCGATTCAAAGAGGAGCTGTTTTTT. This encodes CASSQARFKEELFF.

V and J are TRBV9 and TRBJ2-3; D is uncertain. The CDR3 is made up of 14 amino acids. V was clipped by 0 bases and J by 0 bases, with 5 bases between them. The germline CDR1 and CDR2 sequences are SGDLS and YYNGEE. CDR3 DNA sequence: TGTGCCAGCAGCGTAGCCTCTAGCACAGATACGCAGTATTTT. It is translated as CASSVASSTDTQYF.

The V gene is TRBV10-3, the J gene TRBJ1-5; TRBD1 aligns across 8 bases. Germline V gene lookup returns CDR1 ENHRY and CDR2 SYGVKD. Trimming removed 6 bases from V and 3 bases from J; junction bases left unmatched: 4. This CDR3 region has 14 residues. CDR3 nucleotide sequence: TGTGCCATCAGCTCAGGGGGCGACAATCAGCCCCAGCATTTT. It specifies CAISSGGDNQPQHF.

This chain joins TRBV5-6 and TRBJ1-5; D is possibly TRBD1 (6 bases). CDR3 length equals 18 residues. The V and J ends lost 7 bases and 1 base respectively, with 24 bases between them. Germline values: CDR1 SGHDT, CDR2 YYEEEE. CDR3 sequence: CASSLATGIGPSNQPQHF. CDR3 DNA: TGTGCCAGCTCCTTGGCCACAGGGATAGGACCAAGCAATCAGCCCCAGCATTTT.